This T cell receptor (beta chain) was sequenced in a study of blood T cell repertoires in COVID-19. Whole-study context: Material from acute and convalescent COVID-19 was sourced from the United States, Italy and Spain. T cells, B-cell-depleted T cells, or PBMCs supplied cDNA or gDNA.

Per the original methods: Amplifying reference gene primers gave estimates of nucleated cell counts. The data were produced by immunoSEQ multiplex PCR, yet TCRdb's version contains in-frame clones alone and is incomplete. V, J and clone size were drawn from that table, and D and trimming were deduced from the DNA. The sample has about 340,000 clones, around 83% seen once. This clone was seen only a few times. The receptor was derived from a man between 25 and 39 years old with active or convalescent COVID-19. The specimen sequenced was peripheral blood.

DNA of the CDR3: TGTGCCGCCAGCTATTCGGACAGGGGGAGCAATGAGCAGTTCTTC. It codes for CAASYSDRGSNEQFF. The genes are TRBV27 and TRBJ2-1; 10 bases line up with TRBD1. Germline lookup yields CDR1 MNHEY and CDR2 SMNVEV (reference sequence). CDR3 length: 15 residues. V shed 11 bases and J 6 bases; nucleotides not matched to a gene: 13.